The T cell receptor beta chain described here comes from a study of blood T cell repertoires in COVID-19. Study-wide context: Sites across the United States, Italy and Spain contributed samples from acute and convalescent COVID-19. Sample material is recorded as cDNA or gDNA derived from T cells, B-cell-depleted T cells, or PBMCs.

Trimming took 4 bases from V and 4 from J; bases not matched to a gene: 6. The CDR3 is 14 residues long. The germline V gene has CDR1 MNHNY and CDR2 SVGAGI (reference sequence). Method: immunoSEQ multiplex PCR; TCRdb's copy keeps in-frame clones and lacks some. The table has under 20,000 clones, about nine tenths seen once. The sequence was collected from a human donor in a cohort sampled during active COVID-19. The donor label of this sample is uncertain. The chain uses TRBV6-6 and TRBJ1-2, with 7 bases fitting TRBD1. Material for sequencing was peripheral blood. CDR3 region: CASSLLGTAYGYTF. The CDR3 region has the DNA TGTGCCAGCAGTTTACTCGGGACAGCCTATGGCTACACCTTC.